This T cell receptor (beta chain) is drawn from a study of cytomegalovirus exposure and HLA in healthy donors. At the level of the study: Early released data comprised approximately 85 million unique TCRs from HLA-typed donors. Study findings and constraints: Later on, a genetic analysis was performed. It linked a missense variant in DCLRE1C with V- and J-gene trimming of TCR beta.

Concerning this clone: As yet, its antigen is unknown.

The CDR3 extends over 14 amino acids. The ends were cut back, 6 bases at V and 3 bases at J, with 14 bases in the middle. In germline, CDR1 is SEHNR, CDR2 FQNEAQ (reference sequence). PCR amplification relied on 60 Vbeta primers (plus 13 Jbeta primers). Using immunoSEQ multiplex PCR, the repertoire was profiled, and TCRdb retains in-frame clones only, with some absent. The sample includes 95,000 to 100,000 clones, 60% to 80% of them seen just once. The sequence derives from a female donor in good health and CMV-seronegative. The sequencing sample was made of PBMCs. The chain couples TRBV7-9 to TRBJ1-1; D unresolved. The CDR3 sequence is CASRAGTSYTEAFF. The CDR3 bases are TGTGCCAGCAGGGCAGGCACCAGTTACACTGAAGCTTTCTTT.